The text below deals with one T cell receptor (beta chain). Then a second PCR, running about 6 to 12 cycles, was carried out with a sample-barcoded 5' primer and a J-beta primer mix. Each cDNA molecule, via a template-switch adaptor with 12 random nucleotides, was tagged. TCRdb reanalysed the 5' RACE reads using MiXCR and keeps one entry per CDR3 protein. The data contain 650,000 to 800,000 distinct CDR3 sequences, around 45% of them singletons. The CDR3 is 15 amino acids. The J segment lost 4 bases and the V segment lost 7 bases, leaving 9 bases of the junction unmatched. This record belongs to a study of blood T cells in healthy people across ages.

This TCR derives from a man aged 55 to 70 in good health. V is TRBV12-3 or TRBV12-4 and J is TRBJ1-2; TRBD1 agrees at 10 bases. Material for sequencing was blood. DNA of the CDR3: TGTGCCAGCACCATGGGACAGGGGTGGCCCTATGGCTACACCTTC. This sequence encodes CASTMGQGWPYGYTF.